This T cell receptor beta chain was observed in a study of identical twins. MiXCR was run by TCRdb on the 5' RACE reads, yielding one entry per CDR3 protein. This sample has about 340,000 distinct CDR3 sequences, with roughly 10% found just once. Germline CDR1 reads SGHVS; CDR2 reads FNYEAQ. CDR3 length: 14 residues. V dropped 0 bases and J dropped 5 bases, with 10 bases sitting between them. Sequencing input: naive T cells sorted from blood. The source of this sequence is a woman between 50 and 59 years old in good health. The chain has TRBV7-6 and TRBJ2-5; TRBD2 is a possible D gene (6 bases). CDR3 loop: CASSLAPSAETQYF. The CDR3 DNA sequence: TGTGCCAGCAGCTTAGCGCCTAGCGCGGAGACCCAGTACTTC.